The 5 T cell receptor beta chains listed next were all sequenced from one sample in a study of T cells in Graves' hyperthyroidism and ophthalmopathy. TCR beta CDR3 sequences were amplified from RNA transcripts. The primer set for the first-round RT-PCR of the TCR CDR3 was HTBI. Each CDR3 protein is one row after TCRdb ran MiXCR on the multiplex PCR reads. The table shows hundreds of thousands of distinct CDR3 sequences, with around 13% occurring only once. Sequenced: blood. The receptors were gathered from a woman between 18 and 29 years old with Graves' hyperthyroidism.

The V and J genes are TRBV12-3 or TRBV12-4 and TRBJ2-1, with TRBD2 matching 8 bases. V shed 0 bases, J shed 7 bases, and the junction held 8 bases outside the gene matches. This CDR3 spans 16 amino acids. The CDR3 is CASSLASGGLGNEQFF. CDR3 bases: TGTGCCAGCAGTTTAGCTTCGGGGGGGCTTGGAAATGAGCAGTTCTTC.

This clonotype was observed many times. This chain joins TRBV6-1 and TRBJ2-5; TRBD1 or TRBD2 may be the D gene (5 bases each). Germline assignment: CDR1 MNHNS and CDR2 SASEGT. V lost 5 bases to trimming and J lost 5 bases, with 9 bases between them. The CDR3 extends over 12 amino acids. CDR3 in amino acids: CASSRGRETQYF. The CDR3 DNA reads TGTGCCAGCAGTCGGGGACGGGAGACCCAGTACTTC.

This chain links TRBV14 with TRBJ1-3, with TRBD1 identical over 7 bases. Germline V gene lookup returns CDR1 SGHDN and CDR2 FVKESK. The CDR3 extends over 15 amino acids. The V and J ends lost 6 bases and 1 base, in that order; junction bases with no gene match: 6. As DNA, the CDR3 is TGTGCCAGCAGTCCCAGACAGGGATCTGGAAACACCATATATTTT. It codes for CASSPRQGSGNTIYF.

The chain carries TRBV7-9 and TRBJ2-5; possible D gene TRBD1, 6 bases. CDR3 length: 15 residues. CDR1 and CDR2 (germline): SEHNR, FQNEAQ (reference sequence). V dropped 8 bases and J dropped 5 bases, with 21 bases sitting between them. The CDR3 DNA reads as TGTGCCAGCGGTACAGGGTGGGAAGCCAGGGAGACCCAGTACTTC. Protein: CASGTGWEARETQYF.

With respect to this clonotype: This may stem from a read error, because a much larger clone lies one nucleotide away. V gene TRBV20-1 combines with J gene TRBJ2-1; 7 nucleotides align to TRBD1. The CDR3 runs 13 residues. Germline CDR1 and CDR2: DFQATT and SNEGSKA (reference sequence). The CDR3 nucleotides are TGCAGTTCCCCGGGGACAGTTTACAATGAGCAGTCCTTC. This encodes CSSPGTVYNEQSF.